The 32 T cell receptor beta chains below come from one sample, sequenced in a study of blood T cells in healthy people across ages. Sample-barcoded 5' priming and a J-beta primer mix drove a second PCR of roughly 7 to 11 cycles. TCRdb passed the 5' RACE reads through MiXCR, listing each CDR3 protein once. This table has 450,000 to 700,000 distinct CDR3 sequences, 25% to 30% appearing once. Sequencing used blood. These receptors were obtained from a woman between 70 and 85 years old in good health.

Worth noting for this clonotype: A much larger clone sits a single nucleotide away, making a read error possible. V usage is TRBV4-3 and J usage is TRBJ1-1; D is undetermined. The germline CDR1 and CDR2 sequences are LGHNA and YSLEER. The CDR3 runs to 14 residues. The V gene lost 1 base and the J gene lost 4 bases, with 10 bases spanning the gap. The CDR3 spells CASSQGLKGTEAFF. The CDR3 nucleotides read TGCGCCAGCAGCCAAGGTCTAAAGGGCACTGAAGCTTTCTTT.

This clonotype was found a few times. The chain carries TRBV2 and TRBJ2-1, with D unclear. Trimming took off 6 bases at V and 9 bases at J, with 9 bases between the two ends. The CDR3 is 11 residues long. Germline loops: CDR1 SNHLY, CDR2 FYNNEI. CDR3: CASRIKVEQFF. The CDR3 region has the DNA TGTGCCAGCAGGATAAAGGTTGAGCAGTTCTTC. The full variable domain, rest sourced from reference TRBV2 and TRBJ2-1, is EPEVTQTPSHQVTQMGQEVILRCVPISNHLYFYWYRQILGQKVEFLVSFYNNEISEKSEIFDDQFSVERPDGSNFTLKIRSTKLEDSAMYFCASRIKVEQFFGPGTRLTVL.

V gene TRBV12-3 or TRBV12-4 combines with J gene TRBJ2-3; TRBD2 might be the D (7 bases). CDR3 length: 17 amino acids. Trimming removed 5 bases from V and 0 bases from J, with 18 bases in between. The CDR3 region is CASSLSPRGPSTDTQYF. In DNA form, the CDR3 reads TGTGCCAGCAGTCTCAGCCCGCGGGGGCCGAGCACAGATACGCAGTATTTT.

This clonotype has more than one count but fewer than ten. The gene calls are TRBV4-3 and TRBJ2-1; a weak D match, TRBD2 (5 bases). This CDR3 region has 20 residues. Germline V gives CDR1 LGHNA, CDR2 YSLEER. Trimming cost V 0 bases and J 0 bases, with 21 bases left between them. Here the CDR3 DNA reads TGCGCCAGCAGCCAAGATCACGTCCGGGGTGGGGTGAGCTCCTACAATGAGCAGTTCTTC. It codes for CASSQDHVRGGVSSYNEQFF.

CDR3 residues: CASSPRPLPDSGNTIYF. CDR3 DNA: TGTGCCAGCAGCCCCCGCCCCCTACCGGACTCTGGAAACACCATATATTTT. The chain uses TRBV9 and TRBJ1-3; D not resolved. Germline V gives CDR1 SGDLS, CDR2 YYNGEE. V shed 4 bases and J shed 0 bases, with 17 bases lying between them. The CDR3 consists of 17 residues.

Only a few counts were recorded for this clonotype. This chain links TRBV6-5 with TRBJ1-2; D is possibly TRBD1 (5 bases). The V gene's germline CDR1 is MNHEY and CDR2 SVGAGI. The CDR3 contains 15 residues. The germline V and J ends were trimmed by 5 bases and 8 bases, with 21 bases remaining between them. CDR3 loop: CASSDGAGHDLGYTF. As DNA, the CDR3 is TGTGCCAGCAGTGATGGGGCGGGCCATGACCTCGGCTACACCTTC.

This rearrangement joins TRBV10-2 to TRBJ2-5; possible D gene TRBD2, 7 bases. The J call is doubtful: the DNA matches TRBJ2-1 better. Germline CDR1 reads WSHSY; CDR2 reads SAAADI. CDR3 size: 14 residues. CDR3 sequence reads: CASSRGGALNEQFF. CDR3 nucleotides: TGCGCCAGCTCAAGAGGGGGGGCCCTCAATGAGCAGTTCTTC.

This clonotype was seen only once. The rearrangement links TRBV3-1 to TRBJ2-7; D remains unclear. The V and J ends lost 4 bases and 2 bases respectively, with 18 bases between them. CDR3 length: 16 residues. Germline loops: CDR1 LGHDT, CDR2 YNNKEL (reference sequence). Written as DNA, the CDR3 is TGTGCCAGCAGCCGGGCCCATGACGGGCTCACCTACGAGCAGTACTTC. It codes for CASSRAHDGLTYEQYF.

The sample holds a few counts of this clonotype. The rearrangement links TRBV29-1 to TRBJ1-4; tentatively, D is TRBD1 (5 bases). Germline values: CDR1 SQVTM, CDR2 ANQGSEA. The CDR3 spans 14 residues. Trimming cost V 6 bases and J 2 bases, with 13 bases left between them. The chain's CDR3 is CSVAGATTNEKLFF. In nucleotides, the CDR3 is TGCAGCGTCGCCGGGGCGACCACTAATGAAAAACTGTTTTTT.

This clonotype showed up just a few times. The J gene is TRBJ2-5, the V gene TRBV4-3; D might be TRBD2 (6 bases). This CDR3 is 17 amino acids long. The germline gives CDR1 LGHNA, CDR2 YSLEER. The V gene lost 0 bases and the J gene lost 7 bases, with 21 bases spanning the gap. The CDR3 DNA reads as TGCGCCAGCAGCCAAGATTGGGGGACTCCCCGACCGGGGACCCAGTACTTC. Its translation: CASSQDWGTPRPGTQYF.

This chain joins TRBV7-9 and TRBJ1-1, with 10 bases fitting TRBD1. V lost 5 bases to trimming and J lost 3 bases; unmatched junction nucleotides: 6. Germline CDR1 and CDR2: SEHNR and FQNEAQ (reference sequence). The CDR3 sequence is 15 residues long. CDR3 sequence (DNA): TGTGCCAGCAGCGCGCGGGACAGGGGTGACACTGAAGCTTTCTTT. This translates into CASSARDRGDTEAFF.

The V and J genes are TRBV9 and TRBJ2-5; possibly TRBD2 for D (6 bases). Between the trimmed V and J ends, which lost 1 base and 2 bases, there was a span of 9 bases. This CDR3 is built from 14 residues. From germline, CDR1 is SGDLS and CDR2 YYNGEE. The CDR3 nucleotides are TGTGCCAGCAGCGTAATCGGGGGTCAAGAGACCCAGTACTTC. Encoded protein: CASSVIGGQETQYF.

The genes are TRBV29-1 and TRBJ2-5; D possibly corresponds to TRBD1 (6 bases). CDR3 length equals 13 residues. The V and J ends lost 3 bases and 4 bases respectively, with 12 bases between them. From germline, CDR1 is SQVTM and CDR2 ANQGSEA. This chain's CDR3 is CSVDRGALETQYF. CDR3 in DNA: TGCAGCGTTGACAGGGGTGCGTTAGAGACCCAGTACTTC.

The CDR3 reads CASRDLMAYNEKLFF. The DNA of the CDR3 is TGTGCCAGCAGGGATTTGATGGCTTATAATGAAAAACTGTTTTTT. The chain combines TRBV6-2 or TRBV6-3 with TRBJ1-4; no firm D call. CDR1 is MNHEY, CDR2 SVGEGT, per germline. With 6 bases removed from V and 4 bases from J, the gap between germline ends came to 15 bases. This CDR3 spans 15 amino acids.

There are a few counts of this clonotype. J is TRBJ2-5 and V is TRBV6-2 or TRBV6-3; D is perhaps TRBD2 (5 bases). The CDR3 length is 17 residues. V lost 2 bases to trimming and J lost 6 bases, with 22 bases between them. From germline, CDR1 is MNHEY and CDR2 SVGEGT. CDR3 in amino acids: CASSYKDSWDGRKTQYF. The CDR3 DNA sequence: TGTGCCAGCAGTTACAAGGACTCATGGGATGGTCGGAAGACCCAGTACTTC.

The genes are TRBV18 and TRBJ2-5; the match to TRBD2 covers 10 bases. The CDR3 loop spans 17 amino acids. The V gene's germline CDR1 is KGHSH and CDR2 LQKENI. The ends lost 1 base at V and 4 bases at J; junction bases unmatched: 9. Written as DNA, the CDR3 is TGTGCCAGCTCACCACAACAGCGGGGGGGCCCTGGAGAGACCCAGTACTTC. It encodes CASSPQQRGGPGETQYF.

This clonotype was counted only a few times. J is TRBJ1-2 and V is TRBV29-1; D unclear. V was pared by 2 bases and J by 4 bases, with 14 bases between. This CDR3 spans 14 amino acids. The germline CDR1 and CDR2 sequences are SQVTM and ANQGSEA. The CDR3 sequence: CSVEIGVEGYGYTF. CDR3 nucleotides: TGCAGCGTTGAAATCGGGGTCGAGGGCTATGGCTACACCTTC. Full variable domain (rest looked up from reference TRBV29-1 and TRBJ1-2): SAVISQKPSRDICQRGTSLTIQCQVDSQVTMMFWYRQQPGQSLTLIATANQGSEATYESGFVIDKFPISRPNLTFSTLTVSNMSPEDSSIYLCSVEIGVEGYGYTFGSGTRLTVV.

The genes are TRBV3-1 and TRBJ2-6; TRBD1 is a possible D gene (5 bases). Per germline, CDR1 LGHDT and CDR2 YNNKEL (reference sequence). The length of the CDR3 is 16 residues. The V and J ends lost 5 bases and 0 bases respectively, with 11 bases between them. The CDR3 DNA is TGTGCCAGCAGCACGCGACAGACCTCTGGGGCCAACGTCCTGACTTTC. Amino acids: CASSTRQTSGANVLTF.

This clonotype was observed a few times. The chain uses TRBV19 and TRBJ2-1, with 14 bases aligning to TRBD2. The CDR3 sequence is 16 residues long. Germline loops: CDR1 LNHDA, CDR2 SQIVND (reference sequence). The junction had 4 bases not matched to a gene; V was cut back by 5 bases and J by 4 bases. The CDR3 nucleotides are TGTGCCAGTAGTGTGGGGACTAGCGGGGGATACAATGAGCAGTTCTTC. This gives the protein CASSVGTSGGYNEQFF. Full variable domain (rest looked up from reference TRBV19 and TRBJ2-1): DGGITQSPKYLFRKEGQNVTLSCEQNLNHDAMYWYRQDPGQGLRLIYYSQIVNDFQKGDIAEGYSVSREKKESFPLTVTSAQKNPTAFYLCASSVGTSGGYNEQFFGPGTRLTVL.

The chain combines TRBV5-6 with TRBJ2-1, with D perhaps given as TRBD1 or TRBD2 (5 bases each). Trimming removed 1 base from V and 4 bases from J, with 15 bases in between. The CDR3 is 16 residues long. In germline, CDR1 is SGHDT, CDR2 YYEEEE. CDR3 residues: CASSLSGTHHYNEQFF. The CDR3 bases are TGTGCCAGCAGCTTGTCCGGGACCCATCATTACAATGAGCAGTTCTTC.

A note on this clonotype: One end of the junction fails to match germline, which may point to a read error. This chain links TRBV5-1 with TRBJ1-2, with D possibly TRBD1 on 6 matching bases. The CDR3 length is 13 residues. Germline-derived CDR1 and CDR2 are SGHRS and YFSETQ. The CDR3 reads CASSLEGRGLFYF. The CDR3 DNA follows: TGCGCCAGCAGCTTGGAGGGCAGGGGCCTTTTTTACTTC.

The J gene is TRBJ2-5, the V gene TRBV20-1, with a possible D match to TRBD2 (5 bases). CDR1 is DFQATT and CDR2 is SNEGSKA in the germline V gene (reference sequence). V was shortened by 7 bases and J by 6 bases, with 12 bases between the two germline ends. CDR3 length: 11 residues. CDR3 bases: TGCAGTGTCTTGACTATACAGACCCAGTACTTC. Protein product: CSVLTIQTQYF.

This clonotype was picked up a small number of times. V is TRBV20-1 and J is TRBJ2-1; tentative D call: TRBD2 (6 bases). The V end was cut by 2 bases, the J end by 10 bases, with 12 bases between. Germline CDR1 is DFQATT and CDR2 is SNEGSKA (reference sequence). The CDR3 has 12 residues. CDR3 coding DNA: TGCAGTGCTAGACCTCGGAGGGGCGAGCAGTTCTTC. Its translation is CSARPRRGEQFF.

CDR3 sequence reads: CASSSTSGRARDTQYF. CDR3 nucleotide sequence: TGTGCCAGCAGCTCGACTAGCGGGAGGGCCCGGGATACGCAGTATTTT. The chain joins TRBV7-9 to TRBJ2-3, with 14 bases that match TRBD2. This CDR3 comprises 16 residues. With V trimmed by 4 bases and J by 6 bases, 6 bases remained unmatched. Per the germline V gene, CDR1 is SEHNR and CDR2 is FQNEAQ (reference sequence). The full variable domain, rest sourced from reference TRBV7-9 and TRBJ2-3, is DTGVSQNPRHKITKRGQNVTFRCDPISEHNRLYWYRQTLGQGPEFLTYFQNEAQLEKSRLLSDRFSAERPKGSFSTLEIQRTEQGDSAMYLCASSSTSGRARDTQYFGPGTRLTVL.

The CDR3 DNA follows: TGCGCCAGCAAGGGCGGGGGGGCATACAATGAGCAGTTCTTC. Translated: CASKGGGAYNEQFF. This rearrangement joins TRBV5-1 to TRBJ2-1; 9 bases map to TRBD2. Trimming removed 6 bases from V and 4 bases from J; junction bases left unmatched: 5. CDR1 and CDR2 (germline): SGHRS, YFSETQ. The CDR3 loop spans 14 amino acids. Complete variable domain (other parts from reference TRBV5-1 and TRBJ2-1): KAGVTQTPRYLIKTRGQQVTLSCSPISGHRSVSWYQQTPGQGLQFLFEYFSETQRNKGNFPGRFSGRQFSNSRSEMNVSTLELGDSALYLCASKGGGAYNEQFFGPGTRLTVL.

There are a few counts of this clonotype. The chain carries TRBV5-1 and TRBJ2-3; no definite D call. The CDR3 sequence is 14 residues long. Germline lookup yields CDR1 SGHRS and CDR2 YFSETQ. Trimming removed 4 bases from V and 4 bases from J, with 13 bases in between. The CDR3 protein is CASSPARFPDTQYF. CDR3 nucleotide sequence: TGCGCCAGCAGCCCTGCCAGGTTTCCAGATACGCAGTATTTT.

V is TRBV20-1 and J is TRBJ2-5, with D possibly TRBD2 on 5 matching bases. The CDR3 runs to 12 residues. Germline V gene data show CDR1 as DFQATT and CDR2 as SNEGSKA (reference sequence). Between the trimmed V and J ends, which lost 4 bases and 5 bases, there was a span of 11 bases. The CDR3 DNA follows: TGCAGTGCTAACATGAGGGTCGAGACCCAGTACTTC. This sequence encodes CSANMRVETQYF.

This sequence joins TRBV10-3 and TRBJ1-5; 7 bases agree with TRBD1. V lost 5 bases, J lost 2 bases, and 3 bases stayed unmatched. Germline CDR1 ENHRY, CDR2 SYGVKD. The CDR3 has 14 residues. The CDR3 DNA reads as TGTGCCATCAGTCAGGGGGGAGGCAATCAGCCCCAGCATTTT. Translating it yields CAISQGGGNQPQHF.

This chain joins TRBV6-5 and TRBJ2-7; D is uncertain. Germline loops: CDR1 MNHEY, CDR2 SVGAGI. The CDR3 is 15 amino acids. V shed 2 bases and J shed 3 bases, with 14 bases lying between them. CDR3 in amino acids: CASSYDRVTNYEQYF. In DNA form, the CDR3 reads TGTGCCAGCAGTTACGATAGGGTGACAAACTACGAGCAGTACTTC.

This clonotype showed up just a few times. V usage is TRBV4-3 and J usage is TRBJ1-2; D remains ambiguous. The germline V gene encodes CDR1 LGHNA and CDR2 YSLEER. V shed 0 bases and J shed 3 bases, with 8 bases lying between them. CDR3 length: 14 amino acids. The CDR3 nucleotides are TGCGCCAGCAGCCAAGATCGGATCGACTATGGCTACACCTTC. Its protein product is CASSQDRIDYGYTF.

CDR3 sequence reads: CASSPMGLGGTEAFF. The CDR3 DNA sequence: TGTGCCAGCAGCCCCATGGGGTTAGGAGGCACTGAAGCTTTCTTT. The V and J genes are TRBV7-2 and TRBJ1-1; D is unresolved. The length of the CDR3 is 15 residues. The germline V gene encodes CDR1 SGHTA and CDR2 FQGNSA. Trimming shortened V by 5 bases and J by 4 bases, and 17 bases separated the two germline ends. Looking up the rest from reference TRBV7-2 and TRBJ1-1 gives the full variable domain: GAGVSQSPSNKVTEKGKDVELRCDPISGHTALYWYRQSLGQGLEFLIYFQGNSAPDKSGLPSDRFSAERTGGSVSTLTIQRTQQEDSAVYLCASSPMGLGGTEAFFGQGTRLTVV.

This clonotype was counted only a few times. The chain combines TRBV2 with TRBJ2-2; weak D call: TRBD1 (5 bases). The CDR3 length is 15 residues. Germline V CDR1 and CDR2: SNHLY, FYNNEI. The V end lost 2 bases, the J end lost 4 bases, and 11 bases lay between the germline ends. In nucleotides, the CDR3 is TGTGCCAGCAGTGAACAGGGAACTATCACCGGGGAGCTGTTTTTT. This encodes CASSEQGTITGELFF.